These T cell receptor beta chains were read from a single sample in a study of blood T cell repertoires in COVID-19. Libraries were prepared by immunoSEQ multiplex PCR; TCRdb keeps only in-frame clonotypes and omits some of them. The sample has 10,000 to 15,000 clones; approximately 80% are singletons. The sample consisted of peripheral blood. These receptors were taken from a man in his forties with active or convalescent COVID-19. Each CDR3 is given with its conserved first and last residue. The D gene is left open where the match is weak. The listing skips clone size in some rows; elsewhere it reads once, few, many or a size class.

d_gene: TRBD1; j_gene: TRBJ1-1; abundance: -; v_gene: TRBV29-1; CDR3nt: TGCAGCGTGGCCCCGCGGGGACAGACTGAAGCTTTCTTT; CDR3aa: CSVAPRGQTEAFF
d_gene: TRBD1; j_gene: TRBJ1-6; abundance: -; v_gene: TRBV7-2; CDR3nt: TGTGCCAGCAGCTCCCAGGGGGTTAGTTCACCCCTCCACTTT; CDR3aa: CASSSQGVSSPLHF
d_gene: -; j_gene: TRBJ2-1; abundance: -; v_gene: TRBV21-1; CDR3nt: TGTGCCAGCAGCACAAGACTGAGCTCCTACAATGAGCAGTTCTTC; CDR3aa: CASSTRLSSYNEQFF
d_gene: -; j_gene: TRBJ2-1; abundance: -; v_gene: TRBV2; CDR3nt: TGTGCCAGCAGTGAAGACGTTGGCGGCGGAGGGCCGGGGAATGAGCAGTTCTTC; CDR3aa: CASSEDVGGGGPGNEQFF
d_gene: -; j_gene: TRBJ1-1; abundance: few; v_gene: TRBV28; CDR3nt: TGTGCCAGCAGCATGACGCGGTCAGCTTTCTTT; CDR3aa: CASSMTRSAFF
d_gene: TRBD1; j_gene: TRBJ2-5; abundance: few; v_gene: TRBV18; CDR3nt: TGTGCCAGCTCAACCGGGACAGGGTACCAAGAGACCCAGTACTTC; CDR3aa: CASSTGTGYQETQYF
d_gene: TRBD1; j_gene: TRBJ2-7; abundance: -; v_gene: TRBV30; CDR3nt: TGTGCCTGGAGCCTACAGGGGTACGAGCAGTACTTC; CDR3aa: CAWSLQGYEQYF
d_gene: TRBD1; j_gene: TRBJ1-1; abundance: few; v_gene: TRBV9; CDR3nt: TGTGCCAGCAGCGCCTCCGGACAGGGAGGAGAAGCTTTCTTT; CDR3aa: CASSASGQGGEAFF
d_gene: TRBD2; j_gene: TRBJ2-3; abundance: -; v_gene: TRBV29-1; CDR3nt: TGCAGCGTTGAAAGGCCGGGACTAGCGGGAGTACCAGATACGCAGTATTTT; CDR3aa: CSVERPGLAGVPDTQYF
d_gene: TRBD2; j_gene: TRBJ2-3; abundance: -; v_gene: TRBV11-3; CDR3nt: TGTGCCAGCAGCTCTGCTAGCGGGGGGACCACAGATACGCAGTATTTT; CDR3aa: CASSSASGGTTDTQYF
d_gene: TRBD1; j_gene: TRBJ1-2; abundance: few; v_gene: TRBV7-2; CDR3nt: TGTGCCAGCAGCTCCGACAGGGGGTCGAACTATGGCTACACCTTC; CDR3aa: CASSSDRGSNYGYTF
d_gene: -; j_gene: TRBJ2-3; abundance: -; v_gene: TRBV5-1; CDR3nt: TGCGCCAGCAGCTTGACAGAAGTTAGCACAGATACGCAGTATTTT; CDR3aa: CASSLTEVSTDTQYF
d_gene: -; j_gene: TRBJ1-1; abundance: -; v_gene: TRBV27; CDR3nt: TGTGCCAGCAGTTTATTAGGGGATAATGGTGAAGCTTTCTTT; CDR3aa: CASSLLGDNGEAFF
d_gene: -; j_gene: TRBJ1-2; abundance: -; v_gene: TRBV11-3; CDR3nt: TGTGCCAGCAGGGCTCGGGGGGCCGACTATGGCTACACCTTC; CDR3aa: CASRARGADYGYTF
d_gene: TRBD2; j_gene: TRBJ2-3; abundance: -; v_gene: TRBV4-3; CDR3nt: TGCGCCAGCAGCCAATCTTTCAAGCGGGCGGGGGGAGATACGCAGTATTTT; CDR3aa: CASSQSFKRAGGDTQYF
d_gene: TRBD2; j_gene: TRBJ2-1; abundance: -; v_gene: TRBV19; CDR3nt: TGTGCCAGTAGTATCCTAGCGGGAGGTTGGAATGAGCAGTTCTTC; CDR3aa: CASSILAGGWNEQFF
d_gene: -; j_gene: TRBJ2-7; abundance: -; v_gene: TRBV5-1; CDR3nt: TGCGCCAGCAGCTTAACAGGGCGAGACTTCTACGAGCAGTACTTC; CDR3aa: CASSLTGRDFYEQYF
d_gene: TRBD2; j_gene: TRBJ2-1; abundance: -; v_gene: TRBV10-3; CDR3nt: TGTGCCATCAGTGAGGGACTAGCGGGGGACAATGAGCAGTTCTTC; CDR3aa: CAISEGLAGDNEQFF
d_gene: -; j_gene: TRBJ1-2; abundance: -; v_gene: TRBV21-1; CDR3nt: TGTGCCAGCGAATTAAAGGGGAACTATGGCTACACCTTC; CDR3aa: CASELKGNYGYTF
d_gene: -; j_gene: TRBJ1-1; abundance: -; v_gene: TRBV7-8; CDR3nt: TGTGCCAGCAGCTTAGTACAGGGGAACACTGAAGCTTTCTTT; CDR3aa: CASSLVQGNTEAFF
d_gene: TRBD1; j_gene: TRBJ2-1; abundance: -; v_gene: TRBV3-1/TRBV3-2; CDR3nt: TGTGCCAGCAGCCCCGGCAACAGGGGGACCAGAGATGAGCAGTTCTTC; CDR3aa: CASSPGNRGTRDEQFF